This T cell receptor (beta chain) was captured in a study of blood T cell repertoires in COVID-19. Overall study context: Acute-phase and convalescent COVID-19 samples originated in the United States, Italy and Spain.

Authors' data handling: Using reference gene primer amplification, nucleated cell counts were estimated. Generated by immunoSEQ multiplex PCR, the TCRdb table keeps only in-frame clones and is missing some. That table gives V, J and clone size, and the DNA gave D and trimming. There are over 200,000 clones in the sample; around 84% occur only once, and approximately 18% lies in the top ten. This CDR3 has 13 amino acids. Trimming took off 0 bases at V and 5 bases at J, with 5 bases between the two ends. Germline CDR1 is SGHNT and CDR2 is YYREEE (reference sequence). The sequence derives from an elderly woman with active or convalescent COVID-19. Material: peripheral blood. The chain recombines TRBV5-4 with TRBJ1-4; D gene ambiguous. The CDR3 spells CASSLAGNEKLFF. In nucleotides, the CDR3 is TGTGCCAGCAGCTTGGCAGGAAATGAAAAACTGTTTTTT.